This note documents a single T cell receptor beta chain sequence. This clone has a handful of counts. This clone's antigen is unknown. Within one base of it there is no much larger clone, and no base qualities were kept. All of the isolated RNA was reverse transcribed with the High Capacity cDNA Reverse Transcription Kit, so expressed TCRB transcripts were sequenced. Naive, central memory and regulatory T cell samples underwent deep immunoSEQ sequencing, averaging approximately 3.5 million total reads per sample. After sorted cells were lysed in RLT buffer, RNA was extracted with DNase-treated RNeasy Micro or Mini kits, with the choice depending on cell number. To prevent cross-contamination, each cell subset was processed individually, whereas patient and healthy donor samples were processed jointly. The immunoSEQ multiplex PCR was used to amplify TCRB sequences from cDNA, yielding 87-bp fragments that span the CDR3 region. The amplicons were sequenced using the Illumina HiSeq platform. Per the original workflow: PCR bias was corrected computationally using synthetic template baselines, and reads within Hamming distance 2 were collapsed, with unmergeable singletons discarded. Reads were aligned to IMGT to assign V, D and J genes, CDR3 length, and insertions or deletions at six rearrangement sites. Within each subset, clonotype counts were normalized to sorted cell number, and only after that were true diversity and Gini coefficients computed with the tcR R package. The overlap coefficient, calculated on TCRB nucleotide sequences, was used to quantify repertoire sharing. Out-of-frame TCRB sequences from naive cells were analyzed to stand in for the pre-selection repertoire. TCRdb obtained this table from immuneACCESS and retained in-frame rearrangements with V and J assigned. These tables miss some clones; where compared with another copy, unresolved V genes account for less than half of the shortfall, and the remainder is unexplained. D and trimming were read from the DNA, whereas the V and J calls and clone size are those reported in that table. Counted in this sample were approximately 400,000 clones; roughly 16% of them appeared once. The ten largest clones take up approximately 0.019% of the sample.

The data originate from a study of beta chain features in type 1 diabetes (dated by TCRdb to 2016 to 2018). Turning to the overall study: Patients and healthy donors did not differ in mean age, gender distribution, total cell number or subset yield. The study compared the TCRB repertoires of sorted circulating CD4+ T cell subsets in recently diagnosed type 1 diabetes patients with those in matched healthy donors. A total of approximately 110,000,000 sorted cells were examined across all samples, and a strong correlation was observed between cell number per subset and RNA yield. Whereas all 28 donors provided naive and central memory subsets, regulatory and stem cell-like memory subsets were isolated from just 8 patients and roughly 8 healthy donors. Results and caveats for the whole study, not just this receptor: Sequencing cDNA rather than genomic DNA could over-represent highly expressing activated cells, although activation and CD3 levels did not differ between groups. Because the HLA sub-analyses included only small numbers of individuals, any influence of HLA type on TCRB rearrangement was left unresolved. Naive, central memory and regulatory TCRB repertoires appeared more similar among patients than among healthy donors. Type 1 diabetes patients showed a moderate but significant shortening of TCRB CDR3 length in all four CD4+ subsets. Fewer insertions and more nucleotide deletions at VDJ recombination sites were observed in patients with type 1 diabetes, implying thymic rearrangement abnormalities. Shorter templates might have been favored by PCR, but patient and control samples were amplified and corrected together, so both groups would have been affected equally by any skew.

Each donor gave one peripheral blood draw, around 100 mL on average, collected into heparinised tubes. A BD FACSAria II and a panel including CD45RO, CCR7, CD25, CD127, CD95 and CD27 were used to sort naive, central memory, regulatory and stem cell-like memory CD4+ T cells. All sorted populations exceeded 98% purity. PBMCs were isolated right away by Lymphoprep density gradient centrifugation and were stained directly, without culture. So that batch effects would be minimized, each experiment stained and sorted samples in pairs, pairing one healthy donor with one patient. V drops 4 bases and J drops 4 bases, leaving 10 bases in between. From the cysteine up to the phenylalanine, the CDR3 has a length of 13 residues. Kept here is only the CDR3 DNA, which spans 39 bases and is read in frame from base 1. The germline V gene yields SNHLY for CDR1 and FYNNEI for CDR2.

The rearrangement combines TRBV2 with TRBJ1-2, with no confidently assigned D gene. The sequencing input was naive CD4+ T cells from blood. What this sample's cell subset or site label stands for: true naive CD4+ T cells. This sequence originates from a woman aged 18-29 years in good health. The nucleotides are TGTGCCAGCAGTGTTTCCGGGAGCTATGGCTACACCTTC. Its coded protein is CASSVSGSYGYTF.